This TCR beta chain was obtained from a study of CD8 T cells in Susac syndrome. Germline V gene data show CDR1 as SNHLY and CDR2 as FYNNEI. There are 13 residues in the CDR3. With V trimmed by 5 bases and J by 5 bases, 5 bases remained unmatched. Random hexamers were used to reverse transcribe the RNA input (roughly 0.5 to 1 ug). Across 54 Vbeta and 13 Jbeta, TCR beta CDR3 was amplified with immunoSEQ multiplex PCR. TCRdb reprocessed the immunoSEQ multiplex PCR reads with MiXCR, giving one entry per CDR3 protein. The sample has approximately 200,000 distinct CDR3 sequences, about 96% seen once; the top ten hold approximately 0.097%. Relapsing-remitting disease, either stable or active, was present in the multiple sclerosis controls, who were treatment-naive patients.

Sequencing was carried out using CD4+ T cells from PBMCs. V usage is TRBV2 and J usage is TRBJ1-1, with TRBD1 matching 7 bases. This receptor was obtained from a human donor with multiple sclerosis. CDR3 DNA sequence: TGTGCCAGCAGTCTGGACAGGTATACTGAAGCTTTCTTT. It yields the protein CASSLDRYTEAFF.